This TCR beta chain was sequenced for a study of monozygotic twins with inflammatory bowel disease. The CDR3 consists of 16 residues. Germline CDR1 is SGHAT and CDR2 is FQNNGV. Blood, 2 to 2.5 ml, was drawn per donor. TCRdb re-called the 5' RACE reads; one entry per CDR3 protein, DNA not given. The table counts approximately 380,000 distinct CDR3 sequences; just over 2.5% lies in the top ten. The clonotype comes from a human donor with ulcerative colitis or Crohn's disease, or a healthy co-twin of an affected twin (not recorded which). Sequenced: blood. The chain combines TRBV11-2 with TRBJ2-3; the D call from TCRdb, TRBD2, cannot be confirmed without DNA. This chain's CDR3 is CASSNGRRGAADTQYF.